These 5 T cell receptor beta chains were sequenced from one sample in a study of CD8 T cells in ankylosing spondylitis. TCRdb ran MiXCR on the 5' RACE reads and lists one entry per CDR3 protein. Altogether a few hundred thousand distinct CDR3 sequences are present, 9.5% to 12% being singletons, with the ten largest covering 6% to 8.5%. Sequenced sample: blood, either unsorted or a sorted T cell fraction (not recorded which). The origin of the receptors is a male donor with ankylosing spondylitis or in good health (not recorded which).

The table lists this clonotype with many counts. V is TRBV24-1 and J is TRBJ2-3; D is possibly TRBD1 (6 bases). Deletions cut 4 bases from V and 0 bases from J, with 22 bases between. This CDR3 comprises 19 residues. Germline V gene lookup returns CDR1 KGHDR and CDR2 SFDVKD. The DNA for the CDR3 is TGTGCCACCAGTGACCCAACCCCAACGACAGGTTCTAGCACAGATACGCAGTATTTT. It yields the protein CATSDPTPTTGSSTDTQYF.

This clonotype was observed many times. The V call is TRBV7-2, the J call TRBJ2-5, with a tentative D call TRBD2 (6 bases). V shed 5 bases and J shed 9 bases, with 16 bases lying between them. The germline V gene has CDR1 SGHTA and CDR2 FQGNSA. CDR3 length: 13 amino acids. CDR3 bases: TGTGCCAGCAGCCAATCGCATGGGGAGGCCCAGTACTTC. Encoded protein: CASSQSHGEAQYF.

A word on this clonotype: A much larger clone sits a single nucleotide away, making a read error possible. This chain uses TRBV6-1 with TRBJ2-7, with D perhaps given as TRBD1 or TRBD2 (7 bases each). CDR3 size: 14 residues. CDR1 MNHNS and CDR2 SASEGT come from the germline V gene. CDR3 nucleotide sequence: TGTGCCAGCAGGAGCGGGGAGGGGGCGTACGCGCAGTACTTC. Translated, it gives CASRSGEGAYAQYF.

This clonotype showed up many times. The chain uses TRBV27 and TRBJ2-7; D gene unclear. This CDR3 contains 12 residues. V dropped 0 bases and J dropped 3 bases, with 3 bases sitting between them. The germline CDR1 and CDR2 sequences are MNHEY and SMNVEV (reference sequence). CDR3 nucleotide sequence: TGTGCCAGCAGTTTATCGATCTACGAGCAGTACTTC. It codes for CASSLSIYEQYF.

In this sample, this clonotype turned up once. This clone may be a read error of a much larger clone one base away. The chain couples TRBV20-1 to TRBJ2-5; 12 positions agree with TRBD2. The CDR3 runs 17 residues. The V gene's germline CDR1 is DFQATT and CDR2 SNEGSKA (reference sequence). The CDR3 nucleotides are TGCAGTGCCACCTCTAGCGGGGGGGCCAAGATGCAAGAGACCCTGTACTTC. Its protein product is CSATSSGGAKMQETLYF.